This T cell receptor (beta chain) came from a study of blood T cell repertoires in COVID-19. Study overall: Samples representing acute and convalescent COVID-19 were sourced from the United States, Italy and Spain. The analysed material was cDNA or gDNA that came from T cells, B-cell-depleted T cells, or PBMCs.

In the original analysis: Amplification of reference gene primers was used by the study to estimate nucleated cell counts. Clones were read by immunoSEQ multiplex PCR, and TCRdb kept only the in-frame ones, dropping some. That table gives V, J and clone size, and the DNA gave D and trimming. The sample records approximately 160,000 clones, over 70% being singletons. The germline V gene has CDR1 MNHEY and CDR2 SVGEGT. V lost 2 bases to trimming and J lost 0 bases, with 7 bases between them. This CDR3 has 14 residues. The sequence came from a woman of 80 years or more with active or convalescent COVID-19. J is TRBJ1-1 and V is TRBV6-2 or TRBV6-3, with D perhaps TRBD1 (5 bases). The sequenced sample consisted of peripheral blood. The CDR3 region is CASSYTGMNTEAFF. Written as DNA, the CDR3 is TGTGCCAGCAGTTACACAGGAATGAACACTGAAGCTTTCTTT.